The 3 T cell receptor gamma chains given below trace back to one sample, sequenced in a study of γδ T cells in repeated Plasmodium falciparum infection. Vgamma9/Vdelta2+ and Vdelta2-negative gammadelta T cells were flow-sorted from PBMC for bulk sequencing. TCRdb re-identified clones in the multiplex PCR reads via CATT. This sample yields 30,000 or so gamma-chain clones, of which 1.4% are seen a single time; roughly 21% belongs to the top ten. Sequenced input: gamma-delta T cells from blood. The receptors stem from a pool of human donors (malaria-infected and uninfected, not separated).

This clone has a handful of counts. A far larger clone is only one base removed, so a read error is likely. This sample also contains other DNA sequences that code for the same CDR3. No J gene was called, and the V gene is TRGV9. Germline CDR1 is GITISATS and CDR2 is ISYDGTV (reference sequence). The CDR3 is 17 residues long. CDR3 nucleotide sequence: TGTGCCTTGTGGGAGCCAACAACCCCCTGGAATTATTATAAGAAGCTCTTT. Residues: CALWEPTTPWNYYKKLF.

This clone occurred a few times. TCRdb attributes to this sequence the protein of a much larger clone, which differs from the DNA translation at residue 8; a read error is likely, and the protein displayed is translated from the DNA. The chain joins TRGV9 to TRGJ1 or TRGJ2. The J gene comes from matching the DNA to germline here; TCRdb lacks it. The CDR3 runs to 11 residues. Germline CDR1 and CDR2: GITISATS and ISYDGTV (reference sequence). After removal of 4 bases from V and 12 bases from J, the junction contained 9 bases not matched to a gene. The CDR3 sequence: CALWDSGRKLF. The CDR3 nucleotides read TGTGCCTTGTGGGATTCGGGTAGGAAACTCTTT.

This clone was picked up many times. The mismatch at residue 5 between this DNA's translation and the TCRdb protein of a much larger clone likely reflects a read error; the protein shown is translated from the DNA. The chain employs TRGV2 and TRGJ1 or TRGJ2. TCRdb carries no J gene annotation; the J gene was assigned here by matching the DNA with germline. The CDR3 has 14 residues. Germline V lookup: CDR1 EGSNGY, CDR2 YDSYNSKV. CDR3 coding DNA: TGTGCCACCTGGGGCGGGCCTGGTTATTATAAGAAACTCTTT. Translating gives CATWGGPGYYKKLF.